Listed below are T cell receptor beta chains from one sample, sequenced in a study of cytomegalovirus exposure and HLA in healthy donors. The data were produced by immunoSEQ multiplex PCR, yet TCRdb's version contains in-frame clones alone and is incomplete. The sample shows under 200,000 clones, roughly four fifths of them seen only once. Sequencing was performed on PBMCs. Receptors originate from a woman aged 18-29 years in good health and CMV-seronegative. Both conserved end residues are part of each CDR3. The order of the fields is clone size, J gene, V gene, D gene, CDR3 DNA, CDR3 protein. The D gene is left open where the match is weak. Rows may omit the clone size; those that give it use once, few, many or a size class.

abundance: -
j_gene: TRBJ2-7
v_gene: TRBV5-1
d_gene: TRBD1
CDR3nt: TGCGCCAGCAGCTTCACCGGGACAGTCTTCGACGAGCAGTACTTC
CDR3aa: CASSFTGTVFDEQYF

abundance: -
j_gene: TRBJ2-7
v_gene: TRBV7-6
d_gene: TRBD1
CDR3nt: TGTGCCAGCAGCTTAGACAGGGGGGCGGGGGAGCAGTACTTC
CDR3aa: CASSLDRGAGEQYF

abundance: few
j_gene: TRBJ2-3
v_gene: TRBV5-6
d_gene: -
CDR3nt: TGTGCCAGCAGCTTGGATGGGGGACTCCTCACAGATACGCAGTATTTT
CDR3aa: CASSLDGGLLTDTQYF

abundance: once
j_gene: TRBJ2-5
v_gene: TRBV6-5
d_gene: TRBD2
CDR3nt: TGTGCCAGCAGTTCCCGGGGGGTGGGCGAGACCCAGTACTTC
CDR3aa: CASSSRGVGETQYF

abundance: -
j_gene: TRBJ2-7
v_gene: TRBV19
d_gene: -
CDR3nt: TGTGCCAGTAGTACCCCCCACTACGAGCAGTACTTC
CDR3aa: CASSTPHYEQYF

abundance: -
j_gene: TRBJ2-5
v_gene: TRBV5-1
d_gene: -
CDR3nt: TGCGCCAGCAGCTCAGAGGGGGTGCCCCTAGAGACCCAGTACTTC
CDR3aa: CASSSEGVPLETQYF

abundance: -
j_gene: TRBJ1-1
v_gene: TRBV2
d_gene: TRBD1
CDR3nt: TGTGCCAGCAGTGAAGGGACAGGGAACACTGAAGCTTTCTTT
CDR3aa: CASSEGTGNTEAFF

abundance: -
j_gene: TRBJ2-5
v_gene: TRBV27
d_gene: TRBD2
CDR3nt: TGTGCCAGCAGTTCCGGGACTACCGTCCAAGAGACCCAGTACTTC
CDR3aa: CASSSGTTVQETQYF

abundance: -
j_gene: TRBJ2-7
v_gene: TRBV11-2
d_gene: TRBD1
CDR3nt: TGTGCCAGCAGCCGGGACAGGGTGGGCGAGCAGTACTTC
CDR3aa: CASSRDRVGEQYF

abundance: -
j_gene: TRBJ1-2
v_gene: TRBV7-2
d_gene: -
CDR3nt: TGTGCCAGCAGCTTAGTTTACGGTCGACTGACCGATGGCTACACCTTC
CDR3aa: CASSLVYGRLTDGYTF

abundance: -
j_gene: TRBJ2-3
v_gene: TRBV5-1
d_gene: -
CDR3nt: TGCGCCAGCAGCTTGGCCGGGGTCACCACAGATACGCAGTATTTT
CDR3aa: CASSLAGVTTDTQYF

abundance: -
j_gene: TRBJ2-7
v_gene: TRBV19
d_gene: TRBD2
CDR3nt: TGTGCCAGTACCCCGACTAGCGGACCCTACGAGCAGTACTTC
CDR3aa: CASTPTSGPYEQYF

abundance: -
j_gene: TRBJ2-5
v_gene: TRBV10-2
d_gene: -
CDR3nt: TGCGCCAGCACTACAGGGTCACAAGAGACCCAGTACTTC
CDR3aa: CASTTGSQETQYF

abundance: -
j_gene: TRBJ2-7
v_gene: TRBV7-9
d_gene: TRBD2
CDR3nt: TGTGCCAGCAGCTTATTGCGGGAGCGGTACGAGCAGTACTTC
CDR3aa: CASSLLRERYEQYF

abundance: -
j_gene: TRBJ2-1
v_gene: TRBV5-5
d_gene: -
CDR3nt: TGTGCCAGCAGCCCCCAGCGGAGCGGCAATGAGCAGTTCTTC
CDR3aa: CASSPQRSGNEQFF

abundance: -
j_gene: TRBJ2-7
v_gene: TRBV5-1
d_gene: -
CDR3nt: TGCGCCAGCAGCTTTGAGTACGAGCAGTACTTC
CDR3aa: CASSFEYEQYF

abundance: once
j_gene: TRBJ1-2
v_gene: TRBV4-1
d_gene: -
CDR3nt: TGCGCCAGTAGTATGGACAGTAACTATGGCTACACCTTC
CDR3aa: CASSMDSNYGYTF

abundance: -
j_gene: TRBJ1-5
v_gene: TRBV27
d_gene: TRBD1
CDR3nt: TGTGCCAGCAGTTTAGGTCTCGGGACAGGGCATAGCAATCAGCCCCAGCATTTT
CDR3aa: CASSLGLGTGHSNQPQHF

abundance: once
j_gene: TRBJ2-7
v_gene: TRBV10-3
d_gene: -
CDR3nt: TGTGCCATCAGTGAGACCCATCCGCCAGGCGAGCAGTACTTC
CDR3aa: CAISETHPPGEQYF

abundance: -
j_gene: TRBJ1-6
v_gene: TRBV10-3
d_gene: -
CDR3nt: TGTGCCATCAGGCCCCCCGGTCTTTCACCCCTCCACTTT
CDR3aa: CAIRPPGLSPLHF

abundance: -
j_gene: TRBJ1-5
v_gene: TRBV5-4
d_gene: -
CDR3nt: TGTGCCAGCAGCTCGGAGGTCAATCAGCCCCAGCATTTT
CDR3aa: CASSSEVNQPQHF

abundance: -
j_gene: TRBJ1-1
v_gene: TRBV18
d_gene: TRBD1
CDR3nt: TGTGCCAGCTCACCCAGACAGGGGGCAGGGAACACTGAAGCTTTCTTT
CDR3aa: CASSPRQGAGNTEAFF

abundance: -
j_gene: TRBJ1-6
v_gene: TRBV7-2
d_gene: TRBD1
CDR3nt: TGTGCCAGCAGCCCGTTGACAGGGGCTTCGGGTTCACCCCTCCACTTT
CDR3aa: CASSPLTGASGSPLHF

abundance: -
j_gene: TRBJ1-2
v_gene: TRBV20-1
d_gene: -
CDR3nt: TGCAGTGCTACAAGGGGTCGGGGCTACACCTTC
CDR3aa: CSATRGRGYTF

abundance: -
j_gene: TRBJ1-2
v_gene: TRBV6-1
d_gene: TRBD1
CDR3nt: TGTGCCAGCAAGGGGACAGGGCTTGGCTACACCTTC
CDR3aa: CASKGTGLGYTF